Sequencing of this TCR beta chain was carried out in a study of blood T cell repertoires in COVID-19. CDR3 length: 13 residues. In germline, CDR1 is SGHKS, CDR2 YYEKEE (reference sequence). V lost 3 bases to trimming and J lost 3 bases; unmatched junction nucleotides: 2. In the original processing: Reference gene primer amplification in the assay estimated nucleated cell counts. Using immunoSEQ multiplex PCR, the repertoire was profiled, and TCRdb retains in-frame clones only, with some absent. That table is the source of V, J and clone size, and D and trimming were worked out from the DNA. This sample has 80,000 to 95,000 clones, with about 89% found just once.

The sequencing sample was made of peripheral blood. The rearrangement uses TRBV5-5 and TRBJ2-5, with 7 bases identical to TRBD1. This TCR derives from a human donor in a cohort sampled during active COVID-19. For the CDR3, the DNA is TGTGCCAGCAGCTCCGGACAGGAAGAGACCCAGTACTTC. It is translated as CASSSGQEETQYF.